This T cell receptor (beta chain) is from a study of shared clonotypes between healthy human individuals. Generated by immunoSEQ multiplex PCR, the TCRdb table keeps only in-frame clones and is missing some. The sample shows about 2 million clones, 85% to 95% of them seen only once. V dropped 7 bases and J dropped 1; count of bases not matched to a gene: 4. The germline V gene encodes CDR1 MNHNS and CDR2 SASEGT. This CDR3 comprises 14 residues. Naive CD8 populations comprised CD45RO-negative cells positively selected for CCR7, excluding terminally differentiated effector memory CD45RA+ cells. The sequence derives from a man aged 18 to 35 in good health. The V call is TRBV6-1, the J call TRBJ1-5; TRBD1 matches at 7 bases. Sequenced sample: naive CD8+ T cells sorted from blood. CDR3: CASTEGASNQPQHF. The DNA of the CDR3 is TGTGCCAGCACTGAGGGGGCGAGCAATCAGCCCCAGCATTTT.